This entry lists 23 T cell receptor beta chains sequenced from one sample in a study of T-cell reconstitution after alpha-beta-depleted transplantation in children. Researchers prepared the TCRbeta library using unique molecular identifiers, the study reports. TCRdb re-derived calls from the PCR reads in MiXCR, one entry per CDR3 protein. The table shows 600,000 to 700,000 distinct CDR3 sequences, with 16% occurring only once. Here the sequenced sample was PBMCs from the stem cell graft donor, taken from the stem cell graft. These receptors originate from a human donor who donated a stem cell graft to a child with acute myeloid leukemia.

The sample holds one count of this clonotype. The chain couples TRBV7-3 to TRBJ1-1; no firm D call. From germline, CDR1 is SGHTA and CDR2 FQGTGA. This CDR3 has 13 amino acids. Deletions cut 0 bases from V and 4 bases from J, with 6 bases between. CDR3: CASSLTQVTEAFF. As DNA, the CDR3 is TGTGCCAGCAGCTTAACGCAGGTCACTGAAGCTTTCTTT.

This clonotype was detected ten times or more. V gene TRBV20-1 combines with J gene TRBJ2-7; perhaps TRBD1 as D (6 bases). The CDR3 spans 15 residues. Trimming left V 3 bases short and J 0 bases short, with 15 bases between. Germline CDR1 is DFQATT and CDR2 is SNEGSKA (reference sequence). In nucleotides, the CDR3 is TGCAGTGCTAGCGGGAACAGGGTGAGCTCCTACGAGCAGTACTTC. Translated, it gives CSASGNRVSSYEQYF.

In its sample, this clonotype was seen a few times. The genes are TRBV7-9 and TRBJ2-3; weak D call: TRBD2 (6 bases). Trimming pared 4 bases from V and 5 bases from J, leaving 19 bases between. The CDR3 contains 16 residues. The germline CDR1 and CDR2 sequences are SEHNR and FQNEAQ (reference sequence). CDR3 in amino acids: CASSSPHRLVEDTQYF. The CDR3 DNA reads TGTGCCAGCAGCTCCCCCCATCGACTAGTGGAAGATACGCAGTATTTT. The entire variable domain, with the rest obtained from reference TRBV7-9 and TRBJ2-3, is as follows: DTGVSQNPRHKITKRGQNVTFRCDPISEHNRLYWYRQTLGQGPEFLTYFQNEAQLEKSRLLSDRFSAERPKGSFSTLEIQRTEQGDSAMYLCASSSPHRLVEDTQYFGPGTRLTVL.

A few counts support this clonotype. The CDR3, as DNA: TGTGCCAGCAGCTTAGTCACAGGACAGGGCCTAAATGAGCAGTTCTTC. This translates into CASSLVTGQGLNEQFF. The gene calls are TRBV7-2 and TRBJ2-1; 8 bases are a match to TRBD1. The CDR3 has 16 residues. V lost 1 base and J lost 7; bases outside the gene matches: 9. Per the germline V gene, CDR1 is SGHTA and CDR2 is FQGNSA.

This chain connects TRBV20-1 to TRBJ1-5; TRBD1 matches 8 bases. The CDR3 has 15 residues. The germline V gene encodes CDR1 DFQATT and CDR2 SNEGSKA (reference sequence). Unmatched junction bases numbered 7, after V lost 0 bases and J lost 6 bases. The CDR3 DNA follows: TGCAGTGCTAGAGACCCGACAGGGGAGGGTCAGCCCCAGCATTTT. This codes for CSARDPTGEGQPQHF.

This clonotype has a count of ten or more. CDR3 nucleotide sequence: TGCAGCGTGGGGACGAGGCTCACCGGGGAGCTGTTTTTT. Protein: CSVGTRLTGELFF. The chain has TRBV29-1 and TRBJ2-2; either TRBD1 or TRBD2 may fit D (5 bases each). V shed 6 bases and J shed 4 bases, with 12 bases lying between them. The CDR3 totals 13 residues. CDR1 SQVTM and CDR2 ANQGSEA come from the germline V gene.

This clonotype has just a few counts. The CDR3 here is CASSSSSGDTGNTIYF. The CDR3 DNA follows: TGTGCCAGCAGCTCGTCCTCAGGGGACACTGGAAACACCATATATTTT. This sequence joins TRBV7-3 and TRBJ1-3; possible D gene TRBD1, 6 bases. Per germline, CDR1 SGHTA and CDR2 FQGTGA. Trimming removed 4 bases from V and 2 bases from J, with 15 bases in between. This CDR3 region has 16 residues.

This clonotype appeared many times. The CDR3 spells CASSIREQLTGELFF. As DNA, the CDR3 is TGTGCCAGTAGTATTAGGGAGCAACTCACCGGGGAGCTGTTTTTT. The chain carries TRBV19 and TRBJ2-2; TRBD2 is a possible D gene (5 bases). Trimming took off 3 bases at V and 4 bases at J, with 12 bases between the two ends. The CDR3 totals 15 residues. Germline CDR1 is LNHDA and CDR2 is SQIVND (reference sequence).

The chain couples TRBV7-2 to TRBJ1-6, with D hard to call. The CDR3 loop spans 14 amino acids. V was trimmed by 1 base and J by 9 bases, leaving 10 bases between them. Germline CDR1 and CDR2: SGHTA and FQGNSA. CDR3 region: CASSLEGGFSPLHF. Here the CDR3 DNA reads TGTGCCAGCAGCTTAGAAGGTGGTTTTTCACCCCTCCACTTT.

This clonotype was observed at least ten times. The chain uses TRBV10-3 and TRBJ2-7, with D uncertain. Germline V gene lookup returns CDR1 ENHRY and CDR2 SYGVKD. This CDR3 is built from 16 residues. V was trimmed by 3 bases and J by 3 bases, leaving 18 bases between them. In DNA form, the CDR3 reads TGTGCCATCAGTGACATAGATCCAGATCGGAGCTACGAGCAGTACTTC. This translates into CAISDIDPDRSYEQYF.

A few counts support this clonotype. This chain joins TRBV7-6 and TRBJ2-1; D may be TRBD2 (5 bases). CDR1 and CDR2 (germline): SGHVS, FNYEAQ. The CDR3 spans 13 residues. V was trimmed by 7 bases and J by 7 bases, leaving 14 bases between them. The CDR3 nucleotides are TGTGCCAGCACCCCTCGGGCGGGTAATGAGCAGTTCTTC. Translating gives CASTPRAGNEQFF.

The chain couples TRBV12-3 or TRBV12-4 to TRBJ2-2; D tentatively reads TRBD1 or TRBD2 (6 bases each). Deletions cut 11 bases from V and 0 bases from J, with 10 bases between. The CDR3 sequence is 13 residues long. The CDR3 DNA sequence: TGTGCCGGGGGGCACCCGAACACCGGGGAGCTGTTTTTT. The encoded protein is CAGGHPNTGELFF.

This clonotype occurred many times. The gene calls are TRBV20-1 and TRBJ1-6; the match to TRBD1 covers 7 bases. Trimming took 5 bases from V and 10 from J; bases not matched to a gene: 11. Per the germline V gene, CDR1 is DFQATT and CDR2 is SNEGSKA (reference sequence). The CDR3 is 14 residues long. The CDR3 loop reads CSASEDLRGSPLHF. The CDR3 region has the DNA TGCAGTGCTTCTGAGGACCTCAGGGGGTCACCCCTCCACTTT.

The CDR3 loop reads CSASRRAGEETQYF. The CDR3 nucleotides read TGCAGTGCTAGTAGACGGGCGGGGGAGGAGACCCAGTACTTC. The genes are TRBV20-1 and TRBJ2-5, with TRBD2 identical over 7 bases. Per germline, CDR1 DFQATT and CDR2 SNEGSKA (reference sequence). This CDR3 is built from 14 residues. With 3 bases clipped from V and 5 bases from J, the junction kept 9 bases outside the gene matches.

This clonotype was counted many times. V and J are TRBV12-3 or TRBV12-4 and TRBJ1-1; D unclear. V gave up 6 bases and J gave up 1 base, with 9 bases separating them. CDR3 length equals 13 residues. CDR3 region: CASRGHGNTEAFF. The CDR3, as DNA: TGTGCCAGCAGAGGGCACGGGAACACTGAAGCTTTCTTT.

This chain links TRBV28 with TRBJ2-5, with D perhaps TRBD2 (5 bases). CDR1 is MDHEN, CDR2 SYDVKM, per germline. Trimming stripped 6 bases from V and 4 bases from J, with 24 bases between. This CDR3 has 17 amino acids. The chain's CDR3 is CASRWGLRAERRETQYF. The CDR3 nucleotides are TGTGCCAGCAGGTGGGGATTGAGGGCTGAGAGGCGAGAGACCCAGTACTTC. Together with reference TRBV28 and TRBJ2-5, the CDR3 gives the full variable domain: DVKVTQSSRYLVKRTGEKVFLECVQDMDHENMFWYRQDPGLGLRLIYFSYDVKMKEKGDIPEGYSVSREKKERFSLILESASTNQTSMYLCASRWGLRAERRETQYFGPGTRLLVL.

In this sample, this clonotype turned up a few times. The chain employs TRBV6-1 and TRBJ2-5; TRBD1 matches at 7 bases. CDR1 is MNHNS and CDR2 is SASEGT in the germline V gene. CDR3 length equals 15 residues. V lost 6 bases and J lost 5; bases outside the gene matches: 12. For the CDR3, the DNA is TGTGCCAGCAGAATCAGGGGGATACGGGTGGAGACCCAGTACTTC. This translates into CASRIRGIRVETQYF.

The CDR3 DNA sequence: TGTGCCAGCAGTTTAAACAGGGGCTATAATTCACCCCTCCACTTT. Translated, it gives CASSLNRGYNSPLHF. This chain connects TRBV12-3 or TRBV12-4 to TRBJ1-6, with TRBD1 identical over 7 bases. V was clipped by 2 bases and J by 3 bases; unmatched bases: 1. The CDR3 contains 15 residues.

This clonotype has a handful of counts. The CDR3 bases are TGTGCCAGCAGTTACTCGAGAGGCGGGGCCAACCGAGAGCAGTACTTC. Its translation is CASSYSRGGANREQYF. J is TRBJ2-7 and V is TRBV6-2 or TRBV6-3, with D possibly TRBD2 on 6 matching bases. Germline CDR1 is MNHEY and CDR2 is SVGEGT. The V gene lost 0 bases and the J gene lost 7 bases, with 19 bases spanning the gap. The CDR3 covers 16 residues.

The chain employs TRBV7-2 and TRBJ2-3; no clear D. Germline V lookup: CDR1 SGHTA, CDR2 FQGNSA. Trimming removed 5 bases at V and 4 bases at J, with 13 bases between. The CDR3 length is 14 residues. CDR3 amino acids: CASSRESAADTQYF. The CDR3 DNA follows: TGTGCCAGCAGCAGAGAGTCTGCTGCAGATACGCAGTATTTT.

The table lists this clonotype with a few counts. The gene calls are TRBV15 and TRBJ1-4; the D gene is possibly TRBD1 (5 bases). This CDR3 has 16 residues. Trimming took 6 bases from V and 3 from J, leaving 17 bases between them. In germline, CDR1 is LNHNV, CDR2 YYDKDF (reference sequence). CDR3 nucleotides: TGTGCCACCAGTAACCGCCTGGGGGGAGCTAATGAAAAACTGTTTTTT. It encodes CATSNRLGGANEKLFF.

V usage is TRBV6-1 and J usage is TRBJ1-2; D not certain. V dropped 5 bases and J dropped 4 bases, with 17 bases sitting between them. CDR1 and CDR2 (germline): MNHNS, SASEGT. CDR3 length equals 15 residues. The DNA of the CDR3 is TGTGCCAGCAGTCCCGGGTCGTCGCTGAGCTATGGCTACACCTTC. It yields the protein CASSPGSSLSYGYTF.

This clonotype showed up just a few times. The chain's CDR3 is CASSLVVRGRGYTF. Here the CDR3 DNA reads TGTGCCAGCAGCTTAGTCGTCCGGGGAAGGGGCTACACCTTC. This sequence joins TRBV7-9 and TRBJ1-2; no clear D gene. CDR1 is SEHNR, CDR2 FQNEAQ, per germline (reference sequence). Trimming removed 1 base at V and 8 bases at J, with 14 bases between. This CDR3 contains 14 residues.